The present TCR beta chain was sequenced within a study of human T cells and chemical hapten exposure. Looking at the study overall: Each patient's scalp received weekly diphenylcyclopropenone throughout the roughly 23-week study. Findings of the study overall: Patch test scores rose with PT1 expanded TCR counts, a positive correlation.

TCRdb re-derived calls from the RACE reads in MiXCR, one entry per CDR3 protein. The sample contains 330,000 or so distinct CDR3 sequences, around 6% of which appear only once. Per germline, CDR1 SGHDT and CDR2 YYEEEE. The CDR3 totals 16 residues. Trimming cost V 4 bases and J 2 bases, with 17 bases left between them. In its sample, this clonotype was seen a few times. Antigen: not known. Time point in this sample: patch test 2, 6 weeks after DPC sensitization. The treatment is: therapeutic diphenylcyclopropenone sensitization with weekly scalp DPC. The chain links TRBV5-6 to TRBJ2-3, with TRBD2 as a possible D gene (6 bases). The receptor comes from a woman under 30 with alopecia areata. Some clones in this sample may be carry-over from other donors' samples. Sequenced here: whole blood, sampled in connection with sensitization to the hapten diphenylcyclopropenone (DPC). The CDR3 bases are TGTGCCAGCAGCCCAGGTCCGGGGGTTTACACAGATACGCAGTATTTT. Residues: CASSPGPGVYTDTQYF.